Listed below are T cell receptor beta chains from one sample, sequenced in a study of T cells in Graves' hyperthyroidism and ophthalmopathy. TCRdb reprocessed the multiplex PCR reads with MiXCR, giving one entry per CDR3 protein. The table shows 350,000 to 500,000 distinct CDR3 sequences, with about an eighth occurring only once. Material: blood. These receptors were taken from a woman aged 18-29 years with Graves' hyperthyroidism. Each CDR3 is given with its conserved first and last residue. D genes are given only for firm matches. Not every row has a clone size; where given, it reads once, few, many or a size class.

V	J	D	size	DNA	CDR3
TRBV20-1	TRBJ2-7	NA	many	TGCAGTGCTAGAGACGGGCGAGGGATCGACGAGCAGTACTTC	CSARDGRGIDEQYF
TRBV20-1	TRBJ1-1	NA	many	TGCAGTGCTAGAGAGTGGGGGGTCGGGAACACTGAAGCTTTCTTT	CSAREWGVGNTEAFF
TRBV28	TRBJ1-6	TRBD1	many	TGTGCCAGCACCATAACGGGGGGACAGATTAATTCACCCCTCCACTTT	CASTITGGQINSPLHF
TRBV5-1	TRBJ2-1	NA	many	TGCGCCAGCAGCTTGGAAATTAGAGGGGGGCCCTACAATGAGCAGTTCTTC	CASSLEIRGGPYNEQFF
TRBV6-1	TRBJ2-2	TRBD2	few	TGTGCCAGCAGCTCCCTAGCGGGAGGGCCCGGGGAGCTGTTTTTT	CASSSLAGGPGELFF
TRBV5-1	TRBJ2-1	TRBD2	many	TGCGCCAGCAGCTTGGCGGGACTAGCGGGAGTTGTTGAGCAGTTCTTC	CASSLAGLAGVVEQFF
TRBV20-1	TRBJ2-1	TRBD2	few	TGCAGTGCGAGGCGGACTAGCGGGTACAATGAGCAGTTCTTC	CSARRTSGYNEQFF
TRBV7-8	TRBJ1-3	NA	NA	TGTGCCAGCAGCCACCAGGCCCGGTTTTTCTCTGGAAACACCATATATTTT	CASSHQARFFSGNTIYF
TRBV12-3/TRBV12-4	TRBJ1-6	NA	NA	TGTGCCAGCAGCGAGCGGACCCCCAATTCACCCCTCCACTTT	CASSERTPNSPLHF
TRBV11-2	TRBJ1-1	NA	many	TGTGCCAGCAGCACAAACAGGGACACTGAAGCTTTCTTT	CASSTNRDTEAFF
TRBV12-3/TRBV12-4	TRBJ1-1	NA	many	TGTGCCAGCAGTCTGCGCAGGGAGATGAACACTGAAGCTTTCTTT	CASSLRREMNTEAFF
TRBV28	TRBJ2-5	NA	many	TGTGCCAGCAGTTTCAGATTAGGGGTTGAGACCCAGTACTTC	CASSFRLGVETQYF
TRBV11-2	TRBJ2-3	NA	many	TGTGCCAGCAGCCCCAGGTGGGGGGCAGACGATACGCAGTATTTT	CASSPRWGADDTQYF
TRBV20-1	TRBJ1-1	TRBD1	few	TGCAGTGCTATTCCCCGGACAGGGGGATTAGTTGAAGCTTTCTTT	CSAIPRTGGLVEAFF
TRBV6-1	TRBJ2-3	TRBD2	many	TGTGCCAGCACCTCGGGAGGGTCAGATACGCAGTATTTT	CASTSGGSDTQYF
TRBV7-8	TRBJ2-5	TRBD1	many	TGTGCCAGCAGCTCGGGACAGCACCAAGAGACCCAGTACTTC	CASSSGQHQETQYF
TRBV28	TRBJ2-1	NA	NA	TGTGCCACCACAGATCTCCTAGGGAGCTCCTGCAATGAGCAGTTCTTC	CATTDLLGSSCNEQFF
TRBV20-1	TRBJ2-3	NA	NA	TGCAGTGCTGAGCTACCACAAGGGGCAGATACGCAGTATTTT	CSAELPQGADTQYF
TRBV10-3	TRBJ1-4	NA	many	TGTGCCATCAGTGCTGGGATGACTAATGAAAAACTGTTTTTT	CAISAGMTNEKLFF
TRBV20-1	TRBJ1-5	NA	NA	TGCAGTGCTAGTAAAGAGAATCAGCCCCAGCATTTT	CSASKENQPQHF
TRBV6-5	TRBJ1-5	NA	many	TGTGCCAGCAGTTACTCTGGACTCAGTCAGCCCCAGCATTTT	CASSYSGLSQPQHF
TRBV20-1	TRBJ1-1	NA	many	TGCAGTGCTAGGGCCGGTGTGAACACTGAAGCTTTCTTT	CSARAGVNTEAFF
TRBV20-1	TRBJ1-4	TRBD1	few	TGCAGTGCTGAAACAGGGGGGAATATCAGCGGTGAAAAACTGTTTTTT	CSAETGGNISGEKLFF
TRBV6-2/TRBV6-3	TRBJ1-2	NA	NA	TGTGCCAGCAGCCCCCGGGCCGGACCCTATGGCTACACCTTC	CASSPRAGPYGYTF
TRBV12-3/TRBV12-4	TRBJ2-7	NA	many	TGTGCCAGCAGTTTAGCGATAGCGGAGCAGTACTTC	CASSLAIAEQYF
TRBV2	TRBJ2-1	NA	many	TGTGCCAGCTACTACACGACTTATGAGCAGTTCTTC	CASYYTTYEQFF
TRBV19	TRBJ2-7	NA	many	TGTGCCAGTAGTCCTCCGGGGCGGCTTAACGAGCAGTACTTC	CASSPPGRLNEQYF
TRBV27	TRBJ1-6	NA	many	TGTGCCAGCAGTTCCTCCCTAGGGTTAGGTGGATCACCCCTCCACTTT	CASSSSLGLGGSPLHF
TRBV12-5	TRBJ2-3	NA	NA	TGTGCTAGTGGTTTGGATGCGTGGGACTCCCCCACAGATACGCAGTATTTT	CASGLDAWDSPTDTQYF
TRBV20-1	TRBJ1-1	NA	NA	TGCAGCGCCAGAGAGTGGGGAGTAAGGAACACTGAAGCTTTCTTT	CSAREWGVRNTEAFF